This T cell receptor beta chain originates from a study of cytomegalovirus exposure and HLA in healthy donors. Study findings and constraints: A prior analysis recorded that most TCR beta V segments were productive about 87% or about 30% of the time. 87-base-pair reads could not separate some V segments, including TRBV6-2 and TRBV6-3.

About this clone itself: The antigen remains undetermined.

The CDR3 contains 13 residues. The V gene lost 2 bases and the J gene lost 6 bases, with 13 bases spanning the gap. Germline CDR1 is SQVTM and CDR2 is ANQGSEA. Primers included in the PCR were 60 Vbeta and 13 Jbeta primers. Authors' data handling: Roughly 9.9 million shared chains were among the about 80 million unique TCR beta chains that a later analysis counted. This table comes from immunoSEQ multiplex PCR, and its TCRdb copy is limited to in-frame clones, with some not included. V, J and clone size were drawn from that table, and D and trimming were deduced from the DNA. The table includes about 130,000 clones, roughly 74% detected once.

The genes are TRBV29-1 and TRBJ1-1; D is possibly TRBD1 (5 bases). The sequenced material came from PBMCs. This TCR derives from a man aged 40-55 years in good health and CMV-seropositive. The CDR3 region is CSVERAGRAEAFF. Written as DNA, the CDR3 is TGCAGCGTTGAACGGGCAGGGAGGGCTGAAGCTTTCTTT.